This TCR beta chain originates from a study of neoadjuvant anti-PD-1 for oral cavity cancer (dated by TCRdb to about 2021). Study-wide context: Before undergoing curative-intent surgical resection, most patients got three to four biweekly nivolumab doses at 3 mg/kg. For patients who did not progress, a fourth nivolumab dose was given around day 43, followed by definitive surgical resection on days 50-56. Patients with complete response, partial response or stable disease by RECIST 1.1 were defined as responders, whereas patients with progression were defined as non-responders. The parent correlative cohort included under 15 patients, with an approximately 30% response rate. General findings and caveats noted by the study authors: After neoadjuvant nivolumab, non-responders showed significantly higher T cell clonality (Gini index) in PBMCs than responders did. Only a few patients per response group were included in the TCR analyses, and larger cohorts for validation were called for by the authors. Higher pretreatment blood Treg/Th17 ratios correlated with both higher pretreatment blood TCRbeta clonality and lower post-treatment tumor TCRbeta clonality.

Taken with the paper, the label for time point translates to: before neoadjuvant nivolumab. The patients had newly diagnosed stage II-IVA oral cavity squamous cell carcinoma and had not received any prior systemic or radiation treatment. The cohort was made up of patients with locally advanced, HPV-negative oral cavity squamous cell carcinoma. Peripheral blood mononuclear cells were analyzed directly, without maintenance or expansion in culture. The samples were drawn from a longitudinal correlative study tied to a single-arm phase II trial testing neoadjuvant nivolumab in oral cavity squamous cell carcinoma. Subject-matched pre- and post-treatment PBMCs and tumors from three responders and three non-responders were subjected to genomic DNA-based TCRbeta sequencing. Peripheral blood mononuclear cells were drawn once before nivolumab treatment and a second time after treatment, when surgery took place. Genomic DNA was isolated from PBMCs using the Maxwell RSC DNA from Cells kit.

For deep sequencing of PBMC libraries, mostly roughly 520 ng of input genomic DNA was used, and six replicates were run per sample. The immunoSEQ hsTCRbeta kit was used to prepare TCRbeta libraries according to the manufacturer's instructions. An Illumina NovaSeq 6000 S4 flow cell was used to sequence the final libraries, which had first been combined to 3 nM. Per the source publication's procedure: The immunoSEQ Analyzer was used for raw data preprocessing and quality control. The analysis was restricted to productive rearrangements, with each unique CDR3 amino acid sequence defining a clonotype. Using the R package tcR, the researchers computed the Gini-Simpson index as their estimate of repertoire clonality. Gini indices were compared with Student's t test, and associations with tumor size change were assessed by Pearson correlation. TCRdb took over this immuneACCESS table, retaining in-frame rearrangements with V and J assigned. Such tables are incomplete; in checked studies, under half of the missing clones stem from an unresolved V gene, and the remainder is unexplained. That table gives V, J and clone size, and the DNA gave D and trimming. In all, the sample holds 30,000 to 40,000 clones, and about 83% of those were seen once. The top ten clonotypes cover roughly 3.6% of the sample.

This clone was counted only a few times. It has no known antigen specificity. No base quality information exists; no much larger clone differs at one position. The junction carries 16 bases between V and J, which are trimmed by 6 bases and 4 bases respectively. CDR1 SGDLS and CDR2 YYNGEE were looked up in the germline V gene. Counted from cysteine to phenylalanine, this CDR3 has 15 amino acids. The kept DNA is CDR3 alone, 45 bases in frame from the first base. The V and J segments used are TRBV9 and TRBJ2-2; a weak D assignment points to TRBD2 (6 bases agree). Sequenced material: PBMCs, taken before nivolumab (anti-PD-1) treatment. The receptor's source is a person between 40 and 85 years old with oral cavity squamous cell carcinoma. CDR3 region: CASKGSGVSTGELFF. The DNA reads as follows: TGTGCCAGCAAGGGGTCGGGGGTGAGCACCGGGGAGCTGTTTTTT.